This record covers a single T cell receptor beta chain. Its antigen is not known. V was shortened by 5 bases and J by 7 bases, with 8 bases between the two germline ends. This CDR3 is built from 11 residues. From germline, CDR1 is SEHNR and CDR2 FQNEAQ (reference sequence). Mismatch repair deficiency was confirmed in all patients, by PCR or immunohistochemistry. A few pembrolizumab responders had their TCRs sequenced. Assay: immunoSEQ multiplex PCR; the TCRdb copy retains only in-frame clones and omits some. Counted here are some 120,000 clones, about 83% occurring once; the ten biggest clones make up roughly 4.8%. This specimen comes from a study of PD-1 blockade in mismatch repair-deficient tumors. Study overall: Patients had about eleven mismatch repair-deficient cancer types and were previously treated and progressing. Study results and limitations: Tumor-resident clones, often undetectable pretreatment in blood, expanded then contracted after pembrolizumab.

The sequences come from peripheral blood, collected roughly 60 weeks after starting pembrolizumab. The J gene is TRBJ1-1, the V gene TRBV7-9; D gene unclear. The sequence derives from an adult with mismatch repair-deficient cancer. The CDR3 DNA reads as TGTGCCAGCAGCCTGGACGGTGAAGCTTTCTTT. Amino acids: CASSLDGEAFF.